The clone carrying this T cell receptor (beta chain) was found a few times. Antigen: not known. A clone one base away is much larger, so this may be a read error. This sample is part of a study of metastatic and nonmetastatic thyroid tumors. Overall study: Repertoire comparisons spanned blood and tumor or nodule tissue from malignant and benign thyroid patients. General observations from the study: Benign nodules were reported to have significantly lower TCR beta diversity than malignant thyroid tumors, in blood and tumor.

This CDR3 spans 10 amino acids. Germline loops: CDR1 SQVTM, CDR2 ANQGSEA. Trimming removed 7 bases at V and 6 bases at J, with 8 bases between. Original data processing: To classify distant metastasis in papillary thyroid cancer, a model was built from CDR3 differences across clinicopathological groups. TCRdb re-called the PCR reads through MiXCR. TCRdb assigned the V and J calls; the authors' analysis was not used. The table includes 21,000 or so clones, around 28% detected once. All patients were untreated before thyroid surgery. The chain recombines TRBV29-1 with TRBJ2-3, with unresolved D. The sequencing sample was made of tumor tissue. The TCR was taken from a female donor with papillary thyroid cancer or a benign thyroid nodule (not recorded which). Some clones in this sample may be carry-over from other donors' samples. For the CDR3, the DNA is TGCAGCGCGGCGGACGATACGCAGTATTTT. It yields the protein CSAADDTQYF.